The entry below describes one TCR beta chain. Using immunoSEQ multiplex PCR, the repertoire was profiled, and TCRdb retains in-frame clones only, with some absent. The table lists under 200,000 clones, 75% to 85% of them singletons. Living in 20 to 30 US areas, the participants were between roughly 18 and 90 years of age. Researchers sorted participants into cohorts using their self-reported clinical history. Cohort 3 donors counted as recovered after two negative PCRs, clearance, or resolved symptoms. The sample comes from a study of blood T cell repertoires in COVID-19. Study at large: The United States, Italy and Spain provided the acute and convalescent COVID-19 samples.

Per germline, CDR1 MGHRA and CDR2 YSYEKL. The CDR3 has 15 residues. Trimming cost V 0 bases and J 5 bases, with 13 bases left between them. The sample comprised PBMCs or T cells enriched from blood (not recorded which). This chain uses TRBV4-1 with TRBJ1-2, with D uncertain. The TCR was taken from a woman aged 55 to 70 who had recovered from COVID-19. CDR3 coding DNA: TGCGCCAGCAGCCAAGATTGGGTACAGCGGTATGGCTACACCTTC. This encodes CASSQDWVQRYGYTF.